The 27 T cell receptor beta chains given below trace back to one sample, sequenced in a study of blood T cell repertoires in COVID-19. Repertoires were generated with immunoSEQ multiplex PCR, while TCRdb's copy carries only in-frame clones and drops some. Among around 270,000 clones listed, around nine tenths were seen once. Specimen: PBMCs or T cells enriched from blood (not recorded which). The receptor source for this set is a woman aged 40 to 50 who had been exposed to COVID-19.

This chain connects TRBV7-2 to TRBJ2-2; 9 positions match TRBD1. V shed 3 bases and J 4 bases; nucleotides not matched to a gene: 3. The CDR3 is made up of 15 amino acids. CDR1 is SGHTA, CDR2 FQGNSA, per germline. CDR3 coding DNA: TGTGCCAGCAGCTTGGGACAGGGCCTCACCGGGGAGCTGTTTTTT. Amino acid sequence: CASSLGQGLTGELFF.

The CDR3 bases are TGTGCCAGCAGCGTAGAGCAGCGGGGAACCGGAGGAGGGGCCAACGTCCTGACTTTC. This translates into CASSVEQRGTGGGANVLTF. The chain recombines TRBV9 with TRBJ2-6; 7 nucleotides agree with TRBD2. With V trimmed by 0 bases and J by 4 bases, 13 bases remained unmatched. This CDR3 region has 19 residues. Germline V gives CDR1 SGDLS, CDR2 YYNGEE.

For the CDR3, the DNA is TGTGCCAGCAGCTTAGAGAGGTCGGGGAATTCACCCCTCCACTTT. It translates to CASSLERSGNSPLHF. The chain is built from TRBV7-8 and TRBJ1-6; no reliable D call. The CDR3 length is 15 residues. CDR1 and CDR2 from the germline V gene are SGHVS and FQNEAQ. The V and J ends lost 1 base and 7 bases respectively, with 11 bases between them.

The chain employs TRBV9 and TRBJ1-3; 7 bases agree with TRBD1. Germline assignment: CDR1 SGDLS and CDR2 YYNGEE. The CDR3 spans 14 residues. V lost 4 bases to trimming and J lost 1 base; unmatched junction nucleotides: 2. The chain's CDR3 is CASSPTGSGNTIYF. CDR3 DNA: TGTGCCAGCAGCCCGACAGGGTCTGGAAACACCATATATTTT.

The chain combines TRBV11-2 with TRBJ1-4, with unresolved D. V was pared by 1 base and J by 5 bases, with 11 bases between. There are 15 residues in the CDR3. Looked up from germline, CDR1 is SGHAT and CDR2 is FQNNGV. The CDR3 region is CASSLAPDPNEKLFF. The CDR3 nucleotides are TGTGCCAGCAGCTTAGCGCCAGATCCCAATGAAAAACTGTTTTTT.

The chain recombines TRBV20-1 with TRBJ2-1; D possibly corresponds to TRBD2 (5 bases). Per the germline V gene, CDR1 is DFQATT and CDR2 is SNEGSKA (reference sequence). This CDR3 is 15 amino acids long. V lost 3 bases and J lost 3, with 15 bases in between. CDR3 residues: CSASSASGLYNEQFF. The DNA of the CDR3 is TGCAGTGCTAGTTCGGCCAGCGGACTCTACAATGAGCAGTTCTTC.

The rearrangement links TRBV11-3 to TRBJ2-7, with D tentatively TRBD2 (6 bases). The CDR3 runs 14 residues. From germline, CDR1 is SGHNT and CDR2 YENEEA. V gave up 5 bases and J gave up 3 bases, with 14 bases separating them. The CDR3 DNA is TGTGCCAGCAGCCCAGGAGGGGTTGACTACGAGCAGTACTTC. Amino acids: CASSPGGVDYEQYF.

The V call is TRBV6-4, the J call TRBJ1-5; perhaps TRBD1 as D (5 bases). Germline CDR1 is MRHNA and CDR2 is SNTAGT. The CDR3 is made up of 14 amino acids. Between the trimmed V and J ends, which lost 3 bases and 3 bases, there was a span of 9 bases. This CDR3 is CASSEDSHNQPQHF. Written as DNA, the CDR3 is TGTGCCAGCAGTGAAGACAGCCACAATCAGCCCCAGCATTTT.

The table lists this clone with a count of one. The CDR3 sequence: CASSFEDMGRQPQHF. The CDR3 DNA sequence: TGTGCCAGCAGTTTCGAAGACATGGGGAGACAGCCCCAGCATTTT. The rearrangement uses TRBV28 and TRBJ1-5; D is undetermined. Germline CDR1 and CDR2: MDHEN and SYDVKM. CDR3 length: 15 residues. The V end was cut by 3 bases, the J end by 7 bases, with 16 bases between.

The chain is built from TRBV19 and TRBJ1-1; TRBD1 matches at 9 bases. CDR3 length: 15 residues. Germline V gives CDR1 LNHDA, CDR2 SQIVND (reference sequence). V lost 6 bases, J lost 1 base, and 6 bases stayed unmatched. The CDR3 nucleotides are TGTGCCAGTAGGGGACAGGGAGGCGGGAACACTGAAGCTTTCTTT. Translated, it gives CASRGQGGGNTEAFF.

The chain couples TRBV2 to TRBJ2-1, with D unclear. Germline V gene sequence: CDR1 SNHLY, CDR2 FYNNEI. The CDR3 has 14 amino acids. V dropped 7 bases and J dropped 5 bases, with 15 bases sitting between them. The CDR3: CASTQTGSDNEQFF. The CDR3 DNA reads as TGTGCCAGCACCCAGACGGGTTCGGACAATGAGCAGTTCTTC.

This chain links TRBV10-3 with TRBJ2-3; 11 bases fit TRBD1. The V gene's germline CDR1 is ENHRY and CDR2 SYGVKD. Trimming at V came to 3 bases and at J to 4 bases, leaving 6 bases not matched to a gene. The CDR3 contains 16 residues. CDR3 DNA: TGTGCCATCAGTGAAGGAGTGGGACAGGGGGCAGATACGCAGTATTTT. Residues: CAISEGVGQGADTQYF.

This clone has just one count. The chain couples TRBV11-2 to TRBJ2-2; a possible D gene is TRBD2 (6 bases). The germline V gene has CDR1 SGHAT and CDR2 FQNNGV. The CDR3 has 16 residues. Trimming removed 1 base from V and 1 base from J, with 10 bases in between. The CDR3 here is CASSLGWRGNTGELFF. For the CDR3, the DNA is TGTGCCAGCAGCTTAGGCTGGCGGGGGAACACCGGGGAGCTGTTTTTT.

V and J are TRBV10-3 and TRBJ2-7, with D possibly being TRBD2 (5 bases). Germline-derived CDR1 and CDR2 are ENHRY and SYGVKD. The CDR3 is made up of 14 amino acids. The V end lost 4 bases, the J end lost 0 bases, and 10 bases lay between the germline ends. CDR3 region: CAISAIGSSYEQYF. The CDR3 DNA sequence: TGTGCCATCAGTGCAATAGGGAGCTCCTACGAGCAGTACTTC.

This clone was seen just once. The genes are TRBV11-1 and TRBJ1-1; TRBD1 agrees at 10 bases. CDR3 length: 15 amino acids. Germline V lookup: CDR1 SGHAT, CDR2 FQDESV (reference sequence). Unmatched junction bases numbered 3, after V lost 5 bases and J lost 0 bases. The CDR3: CASSRTGGMNTEAFF. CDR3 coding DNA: TGTGCCAGCAGCCGGACAGGGGGGATGAACACTGAAGCTTTCTTT.

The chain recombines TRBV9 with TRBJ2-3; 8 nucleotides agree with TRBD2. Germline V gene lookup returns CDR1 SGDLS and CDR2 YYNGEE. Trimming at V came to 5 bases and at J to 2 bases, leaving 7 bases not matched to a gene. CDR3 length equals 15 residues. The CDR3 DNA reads TGTGCCAGCAGTGGCAGCGGGGGTACCACAGATACGCAGTATTTT. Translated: CASSGSGGTTDTQYF.

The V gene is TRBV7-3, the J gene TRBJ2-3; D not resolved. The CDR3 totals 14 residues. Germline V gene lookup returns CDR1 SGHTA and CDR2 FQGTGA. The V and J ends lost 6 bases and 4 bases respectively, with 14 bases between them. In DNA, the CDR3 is TGTGCCAGCAGGAAAACCACAGCTGCAGATACGCAGTATTTT. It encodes CASRKTTAADTQYF.

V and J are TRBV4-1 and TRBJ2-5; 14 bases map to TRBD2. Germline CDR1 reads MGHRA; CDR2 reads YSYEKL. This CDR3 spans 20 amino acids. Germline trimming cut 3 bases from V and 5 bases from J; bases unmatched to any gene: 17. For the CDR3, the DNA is TGCGCCAGCAGCCAGAGAAGGGGACTAGCGGGAGATGGGGTTCTGGAGACCCAGTACTTC. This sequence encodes CASSQRRGLAGDGVLETQYF.

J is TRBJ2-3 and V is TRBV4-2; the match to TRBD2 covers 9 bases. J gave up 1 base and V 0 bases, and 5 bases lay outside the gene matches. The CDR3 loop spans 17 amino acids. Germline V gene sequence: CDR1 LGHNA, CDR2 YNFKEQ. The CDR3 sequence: CASSQERERGGTDTQYF. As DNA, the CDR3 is TGTGCCAGCAGCCAAGAAAGGGAGCGGGGGGGCACAGATACGCAGTATTTT.

The CDR3, as DNA: TGTGCCAGCAATCCGACCGGGGGGCGGGAGCTGTTTTTT. Encoded protein: CASNPTGGRELFF. The chain links TRBV6-5 to TRBJ2-2; D is perhaps TRBD2 (7 bases). The CDR3 totals 13 residues. Germline values: CDR1 MNHEY, CDR2 SVGAGI. Trimming left V 7 bases short and J 9 bases short, with 15 bases between.

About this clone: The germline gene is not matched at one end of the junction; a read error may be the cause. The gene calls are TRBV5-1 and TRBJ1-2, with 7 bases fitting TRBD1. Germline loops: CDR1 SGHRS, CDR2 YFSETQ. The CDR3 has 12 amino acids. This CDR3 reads CASSDGQVGYTF. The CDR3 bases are TGTGCCAGCAGCGATGGACAGGTCGGCTACACCTTC. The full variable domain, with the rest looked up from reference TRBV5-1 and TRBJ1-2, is KAGVTQTPRYLIKTRGQQVTLSCSPISGHRSVSWYQQTPGQGLQFLFEYFSETQRNKGNFPGRFSGRQFSNSRSEMNVSTLELGDSALYLCASSDGQVGYTFGSGTRLTVV.

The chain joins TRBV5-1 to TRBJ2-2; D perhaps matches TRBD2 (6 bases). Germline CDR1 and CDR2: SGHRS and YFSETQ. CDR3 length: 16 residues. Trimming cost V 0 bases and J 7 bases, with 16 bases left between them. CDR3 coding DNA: TGCGCCAGCAGCTTGGTGGGACTCTCGCTGGTCGGGGAGCTGTTTTTT. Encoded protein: CASSLVGLSLVGELFF.

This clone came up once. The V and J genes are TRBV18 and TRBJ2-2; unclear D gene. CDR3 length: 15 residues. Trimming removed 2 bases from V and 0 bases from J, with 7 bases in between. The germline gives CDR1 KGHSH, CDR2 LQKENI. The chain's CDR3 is CASSPVTPNTGELFF. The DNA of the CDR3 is TGTGCCAGCTCACCAGTGACTCCGAACACCGGGGAGCTGTTTTTT. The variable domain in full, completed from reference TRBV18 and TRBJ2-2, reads NAGVMQNPRHLVRRRGQEARLRCSPMKGHSHVYWYRQLPEEGLKFMVYLQKENIIDESGMPKERFSAEFPKEGPSILRIQQVVRGDSAAYFCASSPVTPNTGELFFGEGSRLTVL.

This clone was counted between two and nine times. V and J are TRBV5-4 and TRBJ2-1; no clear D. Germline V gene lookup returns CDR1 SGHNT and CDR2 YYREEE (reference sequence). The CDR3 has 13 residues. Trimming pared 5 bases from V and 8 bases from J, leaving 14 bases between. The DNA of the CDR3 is TGTGCCAGCAGTTTGAATAACCCGGATGAGCAGTTCTTC. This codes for CASSLNNPDEQFF.

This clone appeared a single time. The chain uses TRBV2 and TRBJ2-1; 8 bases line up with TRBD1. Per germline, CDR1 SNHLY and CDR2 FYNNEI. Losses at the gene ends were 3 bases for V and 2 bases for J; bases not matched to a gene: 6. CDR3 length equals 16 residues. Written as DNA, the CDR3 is TGTGCCAGCAGTGATCGGACAGGGTTCCCCTACAATGAGCAGTTCTTC. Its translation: CASSDRTGFPYNEQFF.

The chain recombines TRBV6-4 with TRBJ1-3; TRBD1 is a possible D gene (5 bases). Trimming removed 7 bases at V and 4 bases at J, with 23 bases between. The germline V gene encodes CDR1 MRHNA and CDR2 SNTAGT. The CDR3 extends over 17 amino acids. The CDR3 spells CASTPPGPSFGGNTIYF. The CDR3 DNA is TGTGCCAGCACCCCTCCAGGGCCTTCCTTTGGGGGAAACACCATATATTTT.

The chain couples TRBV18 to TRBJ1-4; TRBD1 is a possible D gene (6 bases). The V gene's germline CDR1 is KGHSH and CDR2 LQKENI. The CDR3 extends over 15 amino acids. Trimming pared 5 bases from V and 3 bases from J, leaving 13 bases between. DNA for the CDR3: TGTGCCAGCTCAAGAGACAGGAGGTCTAATGAAAAACTGTTTTTT. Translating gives CASSRDRRSNEKLFF. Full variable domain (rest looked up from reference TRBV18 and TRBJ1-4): NAGVMQNPRHLVRRRGQEARLRCSPMKGHSHVYWYRQLPEEGLKFMVYLQKENIIDESGMPKERFSAEFPKEGPSILRIQQVVRGDSAAYFCASSRDRRSNEKLFFGSGTQLSVL.